What follows are 17 T cell receptor beta chains derived from one specimen sequenced in a study of blood T cell repertoires in COVID-19. The table came from immunoSEQ multiplex PCR; TCRdb's copy has only in-frame clones and leaves some out. The sample lists around 70,000 clones, about 80% occurring once. Sequencing used peripheral blood. The receptor source for this set is a human donor in a cohort sampled during active COVID-19.

The V call is TRBV7-2, the J call TRBJ1-6; a possible D gene is TRBD1 (6 bases). The germline CDR1 and CDR2 sequences are SGHTA and FQGNSA. Trimming took 5 bases from V and 6 from J, leaving 17 bases between them. The CDR3 covers 16 residues. CDR3 bases: TGTGCCAGCAGCGGGGGCTTAGGACCGAGTAATTCACCCCTCCACTTT. Translation gives CASSGGLGPSNSPLHF.

The CDR3 sequence is CASTPADFQPQHF. The CDR3 bases are TGTGCCAGCACCCCAGCGGATTTTCAGCCCCAGCATTTT. This chain connects TRBV6-2 or TRBV6-3 to TRBJ1-5, with D uncertain. The germline CDR1 and CDR2 sequences are MNHEY and SVGEGT. The CDR3 runs 13 residues. V was pared by 7 bases and J by 6 bases, with 13 bases between.

V gene TRBV11-3 combines with J gene TRBJ2-1; the match to TRBD1 covers 8 bases. CDR3 length equals 17 residues. The V gene's germline CDR1 is SGHNT and CDR2 YENEEA. The junction had 10 bases not matched to a gene; V was cut back by 1 base and J by 5 bases. CDR3: CASSLASRGRLDNEQFF. The DNA of the CDR3 is TGTGCCAGCAGCTTAGCCTCCAGGGGGCGCTTGGACAATGAGCAGTTCTTC.

This clone was detected a few times. The genes are TRBV7-9 and TRBJ2-7, with no clear D. CDR3 length: 13 amino acids. Between the trimmed V and J ends, which lost 0 bases and 0 bases, there was a span of 3 bases. Looked up from germline, CDR1 is SEHNR and CDR2 is FQNEAQ (reference sequence). CDR3 sequence reads: CASSLASSYEQYF. In DNA form, the CDR3 reads TGTGCCAGCAGCTTAGCGAGCTCCTACGAGCAGTACTTC.

The rearrangement joins TRBV7-2 to TRBJ2-7; D is possibly TRBD1 (6 bases). In germline, CDR1 is SGHTA, CDR2 FQGNSA. V lost 1 base to trimming and J lost 2 bases, with 18 bases between them. The CDR3 consists of 17 residues. The CDR3 protein is CASSLEADRRPTYEQYF. CDR3 in DNA: TGTGCCAGCAGCTTAGAAGCAGACAGGAGACCTACCTACGAGCAGTACTTC.

V usage is TRBV14 and J usage is TRBJ2-1; unclear D gene. The CDR3 covers 12 residues. Germline CDR1 is SGHDN and CDR2 is FVKESK. V gave up 1 base and J gave up 15 bases, with 13 bases separating them. CDR3 coding DNA: TGTGCCAGCAGCCAAGCGCCGGGTCGTTCGTTCTTC. Protein: CASSQAPGRSFF.

The chain combines TRBV19 with TRBJ1-1; D is uncertain. Trimming stripped 5 bases from V and 5 bases from J, with 12 bases between. CDR1 LNHDA and CDR2 SQIVND come from the germline V gene (reference sequence). This CDR3 spans 13 amino acids. The CDR3 here is CASSPTRGTEAFF. As DNA, the CDR3 is TGTGCCAGTAGTCCTACCCGAGGGACTGAAGCTTTCTTT. Full variable domain (outside the CDR3, taken from reference TRBV19 and TRBJ1-1): DGGITQSPKYLFRKEGQNVTLSCEQNLNHDAMYWYRQDPGQGLRLIYYSQIVNDFQKGDIAEGYSVSREKKESFPLTVTSAQKNPTAFYLCASSPTRGTEAFFGQGTRLTVV.

The rearrangement uses TRBV18 and TRBJ2-2; 13 nucleotides line up with TRBD2. The germline gives CDR1 KGHSH, CDR2 LQKENI. The CDR3 sequence is 17 residues long. Trimming took 2 bases from V and 5 from J; bases not matched to a gene: 5. The CDR3 DNA reads as TGTGCCAGCTCACCAAGACTAGCGGGAGGTCAAACCGGGGAGCTGTTTTTT. Its translation: CASSPRLAGGQTGELFF.

The chain joins TRBV7-9 to TRBJ2-7, with D maybe TRBD2 (5 bases). Trimming stripped 4 bases from V and 6 bases from J, with 10 bases between. The V gene's germline CDR1 is SEHNR and CDR2 FQNEAQ (reference sequence). CDR3 length: 12 amino acids. The CDR3 region has the DNA TGTGCCAGCAGCTCAGGACTGTCCGAGCAGTACGTC. Amino acid sequence: CASSSGLSEQYV.

V gene TRBV6-6 combines with J gene TRBJ2-2, with TRBD2 matching over 10 bases. The J segment lost 7 bases and the V segment lost 5 bases, leaving 10 bases of the junction unmatched. The CDR3 extends over 16 amino acids. Germline-derived CDR1 and CDR2 are MNHNY and SVGAGI (reference sequence). The CDR3 DNA reads as TGTGCCAGCAGTGGGCGAGCGGGAGGGCCGGACGGGGAGCTGTTTTTT. Translating it yields CASSGRAGGPDGELFF.

The chain recombines TRBV5-4 with TRBJ1-1; perhaps TRBD1 as D (5 bases). Trimming took off 0 bases at V and 6 bases at J, with 12 bases between the two ends. Germline CDR1 and CDR2: SGHNT and YYREEE (reference sequence). The CDR3 is made up of 14 amino acids. CDR3 protein: CASSLARGSSEAFF. CDR3 bases: TGTGCCAGCAGCTTGGCGCGGGGGTCTTCTGAAGCTTTCTTT.

V usage is TRBV7-2 and J usage is TRBJ1-2, with D possibly matching TRBD1 (6 bases). Germline loops: CDR1 SGHTA, CDR2 FQGNSA. The CDR3 is made up of 13 amino acids. V lost 6 bases and J lost 4, with 12 bases in between. CDR3 loop: CASSRQALYGYTF. For the CDR3, the DNA is TGTGCCAGCAGTCGACAGGCCCTCTATGGCTACACCTTC. Variable domain in full (rest from reference TRBV7-2 and TRBJ1-2): GAGVSQSPSNKVTEKGKDVELRCDPISGHTALYWYRQSLGQGLEFLIYFQGNSAPDKSGLPSDRFSAERTGGSVSTLTIQRTQQEDSAVYLCASSRQALYGYTFGSGTRLTVV.

The genes are TRBV5-1 and TRBJ1-5; 9 positions match TRBD1. After removal of 4 bases from V and 0 bases from J, the junction contained 11 bases not matched to a gene. CDR3 size: 18 residues. Germline CDR1 is SGHRS and CDR2 is YFSETQ. The CDR3 here is CASSHPGQGEYSNQPQHF. The CDR3 DNA follows: TGCGCCAGCAGCCACCCGGGACAGGGAGAATATAGCAATCAGCCCCAGCATTTT.

V usage is TRBV5-1 and J usage is TRBJ2-2, with 8 positions matching TRBD1. The germline CDR1 and CDR2 sequences are SGHRS and YFSETQ. CDR3 length equals 16 residues. The junction had 10 bases not matched to a gene; V was cut back by 3 bases and J by 6 bases. CDR3 protein: CASSWTGQGSAGELFF. In DNA form, the CDR3 reads TGCGCCAGCAGCTGGACTGGACAGGGTTCGGCCGGGGAGCTGTTTTTT.

This clone was found once. The V gene is TRBV28, the J gene TRBJ1-4; 8 nucleotides match TRBD1. Germline trimming cut 8 bases from V and 5 bases from J; bases unmatched to any gene: 4. The CDR3 runs 13 residues. CDR1 is MDHEN, CDR2 SYDVKM, per germline. In nucleotides, the CDR3 is TGTGCCAGCGCCCCAGGGGGCAATGAAAAACTGTTTTTT. Its protein product is CASAPGGNEKLFF.

The J gene is TRBJ2-5, the V gene TRBV6-1; 7 bases line up with TRBD1. This CDR3 contains 16 residues. CDR1 and CDR2 (germline): MNHNS, SASEGT. V was pared by 3 bases and J by 5 bases, with 12 bases of the junction left unmatched. CDR3 bases: TGTGCCAGCAGTGATTCGACAGGGTCCCATCGGGAGACCCAGTACTTC. Encoded protein: CASSDSTGSHRETQYF.

The chain is built from TRBV4-1 and TRBJ2-5; 7 bases match TRBD1. This CDR3 spans 17 amino acids. Germline CDR1 is MGHRA and CDR2 is YSYEKL. Trimming took 3 bases from V and 0 from J; bases not matched to a gene: 10. CDR3 sequence reads: CASSHESGTAYQETQYF. CDR3 nucleotides: TGCGCCAGCAGCCATGAATCCGGGACAGCGTACCAAGAGACCCAGTACTTC.